Below, 11 T cell receptor beta chains from the same sample are listed, as sequenced in a study of blood T cell repertoires in COVID-19. Libraries were prepared by immunoSEQ multiplex PCR; TCRdb keeps only in-frame clonotypes and omits some of them. Altogether roughly 410,000 clones are present, approximately 87% being singletons, with the ten largest covering about 2.3%. Sequenced material: peripheral blood. The receptors were gathered from a woman aged 55-69 years with COVID-19, enrolled during active disease.

CDR3 loop: CACPGQALQITQYF. For the CDR3, the DNA is TGTGCCTGCCCGGGACAGGCTCTCCAGATCACGCAGTATTTT. J is TRBJ2-3 and V is TRBV2; 8 bases map to TRBD1. The V gene's germline CDR1 is SNHLY and CDR2 FYNNEI. The CDR3 has 14 amino acids. V shed 11 bases, J shed 9 bases, and the junction held 16 bases outside the gene matches.

The CDR3 sequence is CASSIESGISYEQYF. The CDR3 bases are TGTGCCAGTAGTATAGAGTCGGGGATTTCCTACGAGCAGTACTTC. The V and J genes are TRBV19 and TRBJ2-7, with D perhaps matching TRBD2 (5 bases). CDR1 and CDR2 (germline): LNHDA, SQIVND (reference sequence). CDR3 length equals 15 residues. Trimming left V 0 bases short and J 1 base short, with 10 bases between.

The V gene is TRBV6-5, the J gene TRBJ1-2; perhaps TRBD1 as D (6 bases). CDR3 length equals 14 residues. In germline, CDR1 is MNHEY, CDR2 SVGAGI. The V end lost 6 bases, the J end lost 3 bases, and 14 bases lay between the germline ends. This CDR3 reads CASRQGSLYYGYTF. The CDR3 nucleotides are TGTGCCAGCAGACAGGGATCCCTATACTATGGCTACACCTTC.

V and J are TRBV28 and TRBJ2-7; 11 bases map to TRBD2. The CDR3 has 16 residues. The germline gives CDR1 MDHEN, CDR2 SYDVKM. Trimming removed 4 bases from V and 1 base from J; junction bases left unmatched: 6. The CDR3 coding sequence is TGTGCCAGCAGTTCCTTGGGACTAGCGGATTCCTACGAGCAGTACTTC. It yields the protein CASSSLGLADSYEQYF. Variable domain in full (rest from reference TRBV28 and TRBJ2-7): DVKVTQSSRYLVKRTGEKVFLECVQDMDHENMFWYRQDPGLGLRLIYFSYDVKMKEKGDIPEGYSVSREKKERFSLILESASTNQTSMYLCASSSLGLADSYEQYFGPGTRLTVT.

This chain connects TRBV5-1 to TRBJ2-5; 7 nucleotides align to TRBD1. Per the germline V gene, CDR1 is SGHRS and CDR2 is YFSETQ. With V trimmed by 3 bases and J by 1 base, 9 bases remained unmatched. This CDR3 has 16 residues. The CDR3 region is CASSSGQVSTQETQYF. CDR3 nucleotides: TGCGCCAGCAGCTCCGGACAGGTATCCACCCAAGAGACCCAGTACTTC.

This chain connects TRBV12-5 to TRBJ1-2; D is unclear. V gave up 5 bases and J gave up 2 bases, with 12 bases separating them. The germline gives CDR1 LGHNT, CDR2 FRNRAP. This CDR3 region has 14 residues. The DNA for the CDR3 is TGTGCTAGTGGTCTTGGTGTGGGCAACTATGGCTACACCTTC. Encoded protein: CASGLGVGNYGYTF.

The chain has TRBV4-1 and TRBJ2-5, with 8 bases identical to TRBD2. This CDR3 region has 18 residues. Losses at the gene ends were 1 base for V and 3 bases for J; bases not matched to a gene: 13. Germline CDR1 is MGHRA and CDR2 is YSYEKL. CDR3 residues: CASSQGRNSGELKETQYF. In DNA form, the CDR3 reads TGCGCCAGCAGCCAAGGGAGGAATAGCGGGGAGCTAAAAGAGACCCAGTACTTC.

As to this clone: Additional DNA sequences in this sample encode the identical CDR3. This chain links TRBV18 with TRBJ1-5, with D unclear. Looked up from germline, CDR1 is KGHSH and CDR2 is LQKENI. Trimming removed 3 bases at V and 1 base at J, with 4 bases between. CDR3 length equals 13 residues. The CDR3 DNA is TGTGCCAGCTCACCGGGCAGCAATCAGCCCCAGCATTTT. Amino acids: CASSPGSNQPQHF.

This rearrangement joins TRBV12-3 or TRBV12-4 to TRBJ2-7; maybe TRBD2 (5 bases). Trimming shortened V by 4 bases and J by 9 bases, and 16 bases separated the two germline ends. The length of the CDR3 is 13 residues. As DNA, the CDR3 is TGTGCCAGCAGTTCACGGGGATCCGTAGGGCAGTACTTC. Amino acids: CASSSRGSVGQYF.

This clone was observed once. The chain couples TRBV18 to TRBJ1-1; D is uncertain. Trimming shortened V by 6 bases and J by 1 base, and 9 bases separated the two germline ends. The germline CDR1 and CDR2 sequences are KGHSH and LQKENI. The CDR3 runs to 13 residues. The CDR3 sequence: CASSPRGNTEAFF. The CDR3 nucleotides are TGTGCCAGCTCGCCGCGGGGGAACACTGAAGCTTTCTTT.

This clone was seen a single time. V usage is TRBV7-9 and J usage is TRBJ1-5; TRBD1 matches 7 bases. CDR3 length equals 16 residues. Germline CDR1 and CDR2: SEHNR and FQNEAQ (reference sequence). With 3 bases clipped from V and 2 bases from J, the junction kept 7 bases outside the gene matches. For the CDR3, the DNA is TGTGCCAGCAGCTTTGCTGGAACAGGGGGCAATCAGCCCCAGCATTTT. Translated: CASSFAGTGGNQPQHF.